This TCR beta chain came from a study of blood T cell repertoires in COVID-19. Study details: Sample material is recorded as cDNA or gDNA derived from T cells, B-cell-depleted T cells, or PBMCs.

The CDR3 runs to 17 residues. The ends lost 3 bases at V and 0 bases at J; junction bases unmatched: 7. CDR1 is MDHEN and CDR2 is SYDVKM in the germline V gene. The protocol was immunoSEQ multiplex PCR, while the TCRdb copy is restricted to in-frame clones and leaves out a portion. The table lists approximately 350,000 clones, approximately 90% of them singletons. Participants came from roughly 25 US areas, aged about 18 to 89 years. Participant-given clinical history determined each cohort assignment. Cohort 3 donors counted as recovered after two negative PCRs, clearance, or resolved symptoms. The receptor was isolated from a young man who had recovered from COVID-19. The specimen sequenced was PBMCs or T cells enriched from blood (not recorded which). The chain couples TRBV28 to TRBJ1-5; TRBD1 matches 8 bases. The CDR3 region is CASSFLGQEISNQPQHF. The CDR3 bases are TGTGCCAGCAGTTTTTTGGGACAGGAGATTAGCAATCAGCCCCAGCATTTT. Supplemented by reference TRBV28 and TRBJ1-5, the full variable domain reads DVKVTQSSRYLVKRTGEKVFLECVQDMDHENMFWYRQDPGLGLRLIYFSYDVKMKEKGDIPEGYSVSREKKERFSLILESASTNQTSMYLCASSFLGQEISNQPQHFGDGTRLSIL.